This T cell receptor beta chain was captured by sequencing in a study of CD8+CD57+ T cells in acquired aplastic anemia. The study profiled TCR beta VDJ and CDR3 using genomic DNA as template. TCRdb used MiXCR to reprocess the reads, holding one entry per CDR3 protein. The table lists 150,000 to 200,000 distinct CDR3 sequences, about 64% of them singletons. The CDR3 is made up of 11 amino acids. Trimming stripped 3 bases from V and 5 bases from J, with 7 bases between. The germline gives CDR1 DFQATT, CDR2 SNEGSKA (reference sequence). The clonotype comes from a human donor with severe aplastic anemia or a healthy control (not recorded which). The J gene is TRBJ2-5, the V gene TRBV20-1; no clear D gene. The sequencing input was sorted CD4+, CD8+, or CD8+CD57+ T cells (not recorded which) from PBMCs. CDR3 residues: CSASLRETQYF. In nucleotides, the CDR3 is TGCAGTGCTAGTTTGAGGGAGACCCAGTACTTC.